Sequencing of this T cell receptor beta chain was carried out in a study of CD8+ T cells in alopecia areata. Trimming stripped 0 bases from V and 6 bases from J, with 9 bases between. This CDR3 has 13 residues. The germline CDR1 and CDR2 sequences are SGDLS and YYNGEE. The authors extracted RNA and reverse transcribed it into cDNA as the sequencing template. Measured with immunoSEQ multiplex PCR; TCRdb has only the in-frame clones, and not every one. The table lists about 210,000 clones, 40% to 45% of them singletons, with 2% to 3% in the top ten. The treatment denotes: oral pan-JAK inhibitor, 5-10 mg twice daily.

This rearrangement joins TRBV9 to TRBJ1-2, with D perhaps TRBD1 (5 bases). Material: CD4+ T cells sorted from blood, obtained at approximately week 37, from a patient treated with tofacitinib. The clonotype comes from a human donor with alopecia areata. CDR3 DNA: TGTGCCAGCAGCGTAGGCAGGGCGAATGGCTACACCTTC. This sequence encodes CASSVGRANGYTF.